This note documents a single T cell receptor beta chain sequence. Its antigen is as yet unknown. The data originate from a study of T cell repertoires in cytomegalovirus infection. Study-wide background: Researchers turned to recently identified HLA-C-restricted CMV epitopes as well as well-studied HLA-B-restricted ones. Indications of both CMV infection and matching HLA type were provided by public TCR beta signatures.

Findings of the study overall: The study identified carriers of CMV plus the relevant HLA from cumulative public TCR beta family frequency. Within the response measured ex vivo, HLA-C-restricted CMV-specific TCR beta clonotypes were dominant.

TCRdb processed the reads anew with MiXCR; each CDR3 protein has one entry. The data contain 400,000 to 600,000 distinct CDR3 sequences, 40% to 50% of them singletons. This CDR3 has 15 residues. V was pared by 10 bases and J by 0 bases, with 18 bases between. Per germline, CDR1 SGHVT and CDR2 SQSDAQ. The TCR comes from a human donor in good health (CMV status not recorded). Some clones in this sample may be carry-over from other donors' samples. The chain links TRBV7-4 to TRBJ2-5; D is possibly TRBD2 (6 bases). The material was cultured PBMCs, obtained from culture after CMV antigen stimulation. The CDR3, as DNA: TGTGCCACCGAAGAATTAGCGGAGTACCAAGAGACCCAGTACTTC. This translates into CATEELAEYQETQYF.